The 30 T cell receptor beta chains in this list originate from one sample, sequenced in a study of control samples from healthy donors and cancer patients. Repertoires were generated with immunoSEQ multiplex PCR, while TCRdb's copy carries only in-frame clones and drops some. The sample consists of over 100,000 clones, roughly 90% of them appearing once. Sequencing used blood. All receptors come from a man aged 35 to 55 in good health.

The rearrangement uses TRBV5-1 and TRBJ2-3; 9 bases are shared with TRBD2. This CDR3 has 16 amino acids. Germline CDR1 and CDR2: SGHRS and YFSETQ. V shed 4 bases and J 2 bases; nucleotides not matched to a gene: 8. CDR3: CASSRGAGGPTDTQYF. CDR3 nucleotide sequence: TGCGCCAGCAGCAGGGGTGCGGGGGGGCCCACAGATACGCAGTATTTT.

This clone showed up just a few times. V gene TRBV6-1 combines with J gene TRBJ2-5; perhaps D is TRBD1 or TRBD2 (5 bases each). The ends were cut back, 1 base at V and 5 bases at J, with 11 bases in the middle. From germline, CDR1 is MNHNS and CDR2 SASEGT. The CDR3 totals 14 residues. CDR3 region: CASSEGDLWETQYF. The DNA for the CDR3 is TGTGCCAGCAGTGAAGGGGACCTCTGGGAGACCCAGTACTTC.

This sequence joins TRBV7-9 and TRBJ2-2; D ambiguous. V was trimmed by 3 bases and J by 1 base, leaving 12 bases between them. The CDR3 has 16 amino acids. In germline, CDR1 is SEHNR, CDR2 FQNEAQ (reference sequence). CDR3 DNA: TGTGCCAGCAGCTTTGTCACCCAGCTGAACACCGGGGAGCTGTTTTTT. Its translation: CASSFVTQLNTGELFF.

Comments on this clone: Different DNA sequences within this sample yield the same CDR3. Written as DNA, the CDR3 is TGTGCCAGCAGCGTAGCTAGCGGCACAGATACGCAGTATTTT. It codes for CASSVASGTDTQYF. The chain couples TRBV9 to TRBJ2-3; maybe TRBD2 (6 bases). CDR1 is SGDLS and CDR2 is YYNGEE in the germline V gene. The CDR3 has 14 residues. V lost 0 bases and J lost 1, with 6 bases in between.

The chain recombines TRBV10-1 with TRBJ2-2; 10 bases agree with TRBD1. CDR1 and CDR2 (germline): WNHNN, SYGVQD (reference sequence). The V segment lost 6 bases and the J segment 4 bases; nucleotides outside the gene matches: 11. This CDR3 is built from 17 residues. The chain's CDR3 is CASSLIPGQGSTGELFF. The CDR3 bases are TGCGCCAGCAGCCTAATTCCGGGACAGGGGTCCACCGGGGAGCTGTTTTTT.

The rearrangement links TRBV5-1 to TRBJ1-5; D is ambiguous. Deletions cut 0 bases from V and 1 base from J, with 5 bases between. Germline V gene sequence: CDR1 SGHRS, CDR2 YFSETQ. The CDR3 extends over 14 amino acids. CDR3 DNA: TGCGCCAGCAGCTTGGGGGAGAGCAATCAGCCCCAGCATTTT. Protein product: CASSLGESNQPQHF.

This chain joins TRBV25-1 and TRBJ2-3; 10 bases agree with TRBD2. CDR1 and CDR2 from the germline V gene are MGHDK and SYGVNS. Losses at the gene ends were 6 bases for V and 3 bases for J; bases not matched to a gene: 6. This CDR3 spans 15 amino acids. The CDR3 region has the DNA TGTGCCAGCAGCCTAGCGGGGGCTCGTACAGATACGCAGTATTTT. It is translated as CASSLAGARTDTQYF.

The V and J genes are TRBV18 and TRBJ2-5, with 7 bases matching TRBD1. Trimming took 0 bases from V and 5 from J; bases not matched to a gene: 6. CDR1 and CDR2 from the germline V gene are KGHSH and LQKENI. CDR3 length: 15 residues. CDR3 sequence reads: CASSPPQGGSETQYF. In nucleotides, the CDR3 is TGTGCCAGCTCACCACCGCAAGGGGGCAGTGAGACCCAGTACTTC. The whole variable domain, remainder taken from reference TRBV18 and TRBJ2-5, is NAGVMQNPRHLVRRRGQEARLRCSPMKGHSHVYWYRQLPEEGLKFMVYLQKENIIDESGMPKERFSAEFPKEGPSILRIQQVVRGDSAAYFCASSPPQGGSETQYFGPGTRLLVL.

V usage is TRBV5-1 and J usage is TRBJ2-6; D unclear. V gave up 4 bases and J gave up 1 base, with 12 bases separating them. CDR1 and CDR2 from the germline V gene are SGHRS and YFSETQ. The CDR3 length is 16 residues. The DNA of the CDR3 is TGCGCCAGCAGCCAGAGTGTAGATTCTGGGGCCAACGTCCTGACTTTC. Translation gives CASSQSVDSGANVLTF.

CDR3 coding DNA: TGTGCCACCAGTGACAGGGCCTTTGGTCAGCCCCAGCATTTT. Residues: CATSDRAFGQPQHF. V and J are TRBV24-1 and TRBJ1-5, with D possibly matching TRBD1 (5 bases). The V end lost 4 bases, the J end lost 6 bases, and 12 bases lay between the germline ends. The CDR3 runs 14 residues. Germline loops: CDR1 KGHDR, CDR2 SFDVKD.

The V call is TRBV5-4, the J call TRBJ1-5, with 8 bases matching TRBD1. Germline V gene data show CDR1 as SGHNT and CDR2 as YYREEE (reference sequence). V shed 0 bases, J shed 5 bases, and the junction held 4 bases outside the gene matches. The CDR3 spans 15 residues. The CDR3 DNA reads TGTGCCAGCAGCTTGGATGCGACAGGGGATCAGCCCCAGCATTTT. Its translation is CASSLDATGDQPQHF.

This chain links TRBV4-1 with TRBJ2-7, with 7 bases that match TRBD2. This CDR3 region has 17 residues. V shed 1 base, J shed 3 bases, and the junction held 12 bases outside the gene matches. Germline V gene data show CDR1 as MGHRA and CDR2 as YSYEKL. As DNA, the CDR3 is TGCGCCAGCAGCCAAGCCCCCGGGGCGGGGGACGTCTACGAGCAGTACTTC. Protein sequence: CASSQAPGAGDVYEQYF.

The J gene is TRBJ2-5, the V gene TRBV11-2, with D perhaps matching TRBD1 (7 bases). Germline CDR1 and CDR2: SGHAT and FQNNGV. CDR3 size: 15 residues. V dropped 3 bases and J dropped 1 base, with 12 bases sitting between them. CDR3 sequence: CASSLTGRGQETQYF. The CDR3 nucleotides read TGTGCCAGCAGCTTGACAGGGCGGGGCCAAGAGACCCAGTACTTC.

The V gene is TRBV18, the J gene TRBJ1-4; 7 nucleotides line up with TRBD1. V was pared by 2 bases and J by 10 bases, with 7 bases of the junction left unmatched. Germline V lookup: CDR1 KGHSH, CDR2 LQKENI. The CDR3 is made up of 14 amino acids. The CDR3 sequence: CASSPGTVQGKLFF. Here the CDR3 DNA reads TGTGCCAGCTCACCAGGGACAGTTCAGGGAAAACTGTTTTTT.

The sample holds one count of this clone. This chain links TRBV6-1 with TRBJ1-1; D gene ambiguous. V was clipped by 4 bases and J by 4 bases, with 13 bases between them. The length of the CDR3 is 14 residues. Looked up from germline, CDR1 is MNHNS and CDR2 is SASEGT. The CDR3 reads CASSAAGGSTEAFF. In nucleotides, the CDR3 is TGTGCCAGCAGTGCAGCCGGTGGGAGCACTGAAGCTTTCTTT.

The chain combines TRBV5-1 with TRBJ2-1, with 7 positions matching TRBD2. Trimming removed 0 bases from V and 2 bases from J; junction bases left unmatched: 5. The germline gives CDR1 SGHRS, CDR2 YFSETQ. This CDR3 comprises 16 residues. For the CDR3, the DNA is TGCGCCAGCAGCTTGGAACCCGGGACTACCTACAATGAGCAGTTCTTC. Amino acids: CASSLEPGTTYNEQFF.

The chain employs TRBV28 and TRBJ1-2; unclear D gene. V lost 4 bases and J lost 3, with 12 bases in between. The CDR3 spans 14 residues. Germline V gives CDR1 MDHEN, CDR2 SYDVKM. The chain's CDR3 is CASSSRNGDYGYTF. In nucleotides, the CDR3 is TGTGCCAGCAGTTCCAGGAACGGGGACTATGGCTACACCTTC.

This clone was counted once. This sequence joins TRBV18 and TRBJ1-6; the D is unclear. The CDR3 is made up of 13 amino acids. Germline loops: CDR1 KGHSH, CDR2 LQKENI. Trimming removed 6 bases at V and 6 bases at J, with 9 bases between. This CDR3 reads CASSGNLNSPLHF. As DNA, the CDR3 is TGTGCCAGCTCCGGGAACCTTAATTCACCCCTCCACTTT.

CDR3 loop: CASSRQNTGELFF. The CDR3 DNA is TGTGCCAGCAGCCGTCAGAACACCGGGGAGCTGTTTTTT. This rearrangement joins TRBV13 to TRBJ2-2, with no clear D. Trimming took 5 bases from V and 1 from J, leaving 5 bases between them. From germline, CDR1 is PRHDT and CDR2 FYEKMQ (reference sequence). The CDR3 sequence is 13 residues long.

The chain links TRBV2 to TRBJ1-1, with TRBD1 identical over 9 bases. J was trimmed by 1 base and V by 4 bases; bases with no gene match: 1. Germline V gives CDR1 SNHLY, CDR2 FYNNEI. This CDR3 contains 14 residues. This chain's CDR3 is CASSGQGGNTEAFF. The CDR3 DNA is TGTGCCAGCAGTGGACAGGGGGGGAACACTGAAGCTTTCTTT. The entire variable domain, with the rest obtained from reference TRBV2 and TRBJ1-1, is as follows: EPEVTQTPSHQVTQMGQEVILRCVPISNHLYFYWYRQILGQKVEFLVSFYNNEISEKSEIFDDQFSVERPDGSNFTLKIRSTKLEDSAMYFCASSGQGGNTEAFFGQGTRLTVV.

This clone was observed a single time. The chain couples TRBV5-5 to TRBJ2-3, with TRBD2 as a possible D gene (6 bases). In germline, CDR1 is SGHKS, CDR2 YYEKEE (reference sequence). The CDR3 is 16 residues long. V lost 4 bases to trimming and J lost 0 bases, with 15 bases between them. CDR3 in DNA: TGTGCCAGCAGCCCCTACGGGGGAACCAGCACAGATACGCAGTATTTT. Translation: CASSPYGGTSTDTQYF. Looking up the rest from reference TRBV5-5 and TRBJ2-3 gives the full variable domain: DAGVTQSPTHLIKTRGQQVTLRCSPISGHKSVSWYQQVLGQGPQFIFQYYEKEERGRGNFPDRFSARQFPNYSSELNVNALLLGDSALYLCASSPYGGTSTDTQYFGPGTRLTVL.

The J gene is TRBJ2-7, the V gene TRBV12-5; D not certain. V gave up 3 bases and J gave up 1 base, with 1 base separating them. This CDR3 has 11 residues. CDR1 and CDR2 (germline): LGHNT, FRNRAP. For the CDR3, the DNA is TGTGCTAGTGGTTTTTCCTACGAGCAGTACTTC. Protein product: CASGFSYEQYF.

This chain uses TRBV28 with TRBJ1-4, with D possibly TRBD1 on 5 matching bases. The germline V gene has CDR1 MDHEN and CDR2 SYDVKM. This CDR3 is built from 15 residues. V was shortened by 4 bases and J by 7 bases, with 16 bases between the two germline ends. CDR3 DNA: TGTGCCAGCAGTTCATCCGGGACCGAGGGTGAAAAACTGTTTTTT. This codes for CASSSSGTEGEKLFF.

This clone showed up just a few times. Other DNA sequences within the sample encode an identical CDR3. CDR3 DNA: TGTGCCAGCAGCGAGGGGACAGGGGACGAGCAGTACTTC. As protein: CASSEGTGDEQYF. The chain employs TRBV9 and TRBJ2-7; 10 nucleotides match TRBD1. V was pared by 3 bases and J by 5 bases, with 2 bases of the junction left unmatched. The CDR3 loop spans 13 amino acids. Germline V gives CDR1 SGDLS, CDR2 YYNGEE.

The V gene is TRBV14, the J gene TRBJ1-6; no firm D call. V lost 1 base, J lost 17 bases, and 12 bases lay in between. The CDR3 sequence is 12 residues long. The V gene's germline CDR1 is SGHDN and CDR2 FVKESK. The CDR3 sequence: CASSQGGTPFHF. CDR3 bases: TGTGCCAGCAGCCAAGGAGGCACCCCTTTCCACTTT.

The J gene is TRBJ1-2, the V gene TRBV6-5; D unclear. CDR1 MNHEY and CDR2 SVGAGI come from the germline V gene. V was cut by 6 bases and J by 8 bases, with 19 bases left in between. The CDR3 runs to 14 residues. In nucleotides, the CDR3 is TGTGCCAGCAGGGGTTCCGCTAGCTATTCCGGCTACACCTTC. Amino acid sequence: CASRGSASYSGYTF.

This clone has only one observation. This chain joins TRBV12-5 and TRBJ1-5; D is possibly TRBD1 (5 bases). The CDR3 spans 13 residues. From germline, CDR1 is LGHNT and CDR2 FRNRAP. Between the trimmed V and J ends, which lost 7 bases and 4 bases, there was a span of 11 bases. In nucleotides, the CDR3 is TGTGCTAGTGCCCTGGGGGGGAATCAGCCCCAGCATTTT. Residues: CASALGGNQPQHF. The complete variable domain, with remaining parts taken from reference TRBV12-5 and TRBJ1-5, reads DARVTQTPRHKVTEMGQEVTMRCQPILGHNTVFWYRQTMMQGLELLAYFRNRAPLDDSGMPKDRFSAEMPDATLATLKIQPSEPRDSAVYFCASALGGNQPQHFGDGTRLSIL.

The V call is TRBV9, the J call TRBJ2-5, with 13 bases aligning to TRBD2. The germline gives CDR1 SGDLS, CDR2 YYNGEE. Trimming removed 3 bases from V and 0 bases from J; junction bases left unmatched: 5. The CDR3 is made up of 17 amino acids. CDR3 amino acids: CASSETSGGQYQETQYF. CDR3 in DNA: TGTGCCAGCAGCGAGACTAGCGGGGGGCAGTACCAAGAGACCCAGTACTTC. The full variable domain, completed using reference TRBV9 and TRBJ2-5, is DSGVTQTPKHLITATGQRVTLRCSPRSGDLSVYWYQQSLDQGLQFLIQYYNGEERAKGNILERFSAQQFPDLHSELNLSSLELGDSALYFCASSETSGGQYQETQYFGPGTRLLVL.

The rearrangement joins TRBV9 to TRBJ1-1; D unresolved. The V end lost 0 bases, the J end lost 0 bases, and 6 bases lay between the germline ends. CDR1 and CDR2 (germline): SGDLS, YYNGEE. The CDR3 loop spans 14 amino acids. CDR3 coding DNA: TGTGCCAGCAGCGTAGAAGCCCTGAACACTGAAGCTTTCTTT. Translating gives CASSVEALNTEAFF.

This rearrangement joins TRBV11-1 to TRBJ1-1; 9 positions match TRBD1. The CDR3 extends over 14 amino acids. Germline assignment: CDR1 SGHAT and CDR2 FQDESV (reference sequence). V lost 3 bases, J lost 2 bases, and 1 base stayed unmatched. This CDR3 reads CASSLDRGNTEAFF. For the CDR3, the DNA is TGTGCCAGCAGCTTGGACAGGGGTAACACTGAAGCTTTCTTT. The full variable domain, in which reference TRBV11-1 and TRBJ1-1 provide the parts outside the CDR3, is EAEVAQSPRYKITEKSQAVAFWCDPISGHATLYWYRQILGQGPELLVQFQDESVVDDSQLPKDRFSAERLKGVDSTLKIQPAELGDSAMYLCASSLDRGNTEAFFGQGTRLTVV.